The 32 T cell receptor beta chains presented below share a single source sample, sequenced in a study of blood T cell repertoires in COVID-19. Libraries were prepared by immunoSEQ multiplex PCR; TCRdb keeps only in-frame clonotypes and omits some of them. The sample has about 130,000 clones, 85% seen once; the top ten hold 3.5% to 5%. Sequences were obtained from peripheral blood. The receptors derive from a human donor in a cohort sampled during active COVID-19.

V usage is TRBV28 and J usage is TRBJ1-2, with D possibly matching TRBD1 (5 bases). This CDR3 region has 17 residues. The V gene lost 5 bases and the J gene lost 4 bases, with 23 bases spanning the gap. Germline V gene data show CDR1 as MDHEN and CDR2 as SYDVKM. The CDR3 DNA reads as TGTGCCAGCAGTGGTCCTTTCAGGGCCCTGGGGGGCTATGGCTACACCTTC. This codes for CASSGPFRALGGYGYTF.

The CDR3 nucleotides read TGTGCCGGGGTGGCGGGGGGCTACGAGCAGTACGTC. It encodes CAGVAGGYEQYV. The chain is built from TRBV6-5 and TRBJ2-7; 8 bases match TRBD2. V shed 11 bases and J 3 bases; nucleotides not matched to a gene: 6. CDR1 is MNHEY and CDR2 is SVGAGI in the germline V gene. CDR3 length: 12 residues.

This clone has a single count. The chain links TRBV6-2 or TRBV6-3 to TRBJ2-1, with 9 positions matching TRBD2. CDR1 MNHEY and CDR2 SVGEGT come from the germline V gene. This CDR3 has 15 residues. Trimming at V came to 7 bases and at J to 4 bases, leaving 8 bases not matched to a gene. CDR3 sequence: CASNPASGAYNEQFF. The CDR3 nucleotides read TGTGCCAGCAACCCGGCTAGCGGGGCTTACAATGAGCAGTTCTTC.

CDR3 region: CASSYSPGNQPQHF. DNA for the CDR3: TGTGCCAGCAGTTACTCCCCCGGCAATCAGCCCCAGCATTTT. V usage is TRBV6-6 and J usage is TRBJ1-5; D is undetermined. The V gene lost 0 bases and the J gene lost 2 bases, with 5 bases spanning the gap. Per the germline V gene, CDR1 is MNHNY and CDR2 is SVGAGI (reference sequence). CDR3 length: 14 residues.

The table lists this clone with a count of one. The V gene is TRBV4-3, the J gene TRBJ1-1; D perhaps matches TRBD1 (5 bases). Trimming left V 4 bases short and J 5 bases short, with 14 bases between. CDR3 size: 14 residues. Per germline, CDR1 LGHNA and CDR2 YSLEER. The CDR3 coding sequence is TGCGCCAGCAGCCCAGGAATTAGGGGAACTGAAGCTTTCTTT. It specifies CASSPGIRGTEAFF.

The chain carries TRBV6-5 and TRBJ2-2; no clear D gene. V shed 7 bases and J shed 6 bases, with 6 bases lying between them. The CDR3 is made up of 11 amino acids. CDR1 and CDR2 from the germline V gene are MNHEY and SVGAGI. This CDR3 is CASTGAGELFF. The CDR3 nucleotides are TGTGCCAGCACCGGAGCCGGGGAGCTGTTTTTT.

The CDR3 reads CASSGGTVYNSPLHF. The DNA of the CDR3 is TGTGCCAGCAGCGGAGGGACAGTCTATAATTCACCCCTCCACTTT. The chain recombines TRBV5-8 with TRBJ1-6; TRBD1 matches 7 bases. Looked up from germline, CDR1 is SGHTS and CDR2 is YDEGEE. V lost 4 bases to trimming and J lost 3 bases; unmatched junction nucleotides: 4. The CDR3 runs 15 residues. The full variable domain, in which reference TRBV5-8 and TRBJ1-6 provide the parts outside the CDR3, is EAGVTQSPTHLIKTRGQQATLRCSPISGHTSVYWYQQALGLGLQFLLWYDEGEERNRGNFPPRFSGRQFPNYSSELNVNALELEDSALYLCASSGGTVYNSPLHFGNGTRLTVT.

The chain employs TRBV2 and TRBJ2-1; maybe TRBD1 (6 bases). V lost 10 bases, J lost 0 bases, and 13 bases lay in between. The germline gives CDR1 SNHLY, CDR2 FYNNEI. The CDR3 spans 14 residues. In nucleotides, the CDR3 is TGTGCCACTACGACAGGCCTCTCCTACAATGAGCAGTTCTTC. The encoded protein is CATTTGLSYNEQFF.

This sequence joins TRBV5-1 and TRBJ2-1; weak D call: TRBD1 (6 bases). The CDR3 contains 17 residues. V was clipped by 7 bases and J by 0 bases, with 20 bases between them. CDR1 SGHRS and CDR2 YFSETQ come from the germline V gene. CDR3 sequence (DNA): TGCGCCAGCTGGGGTGCAGGGGTCGGTAGCTCCTACAATGAGCAGTTCTTC. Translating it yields CASWGAGVGSSYNEQFF. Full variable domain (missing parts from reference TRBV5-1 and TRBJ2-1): KAGVTQTPRYLIKTRGQQVTLSCSPISGHRSVSWYQQTPGQGLQFLFEYFSETQRNKGNFPGRFSGRQFSNSRSEMNVSTLELGDSALYLCASWGAGVGSSYNEQFFGPGTRLTVL.

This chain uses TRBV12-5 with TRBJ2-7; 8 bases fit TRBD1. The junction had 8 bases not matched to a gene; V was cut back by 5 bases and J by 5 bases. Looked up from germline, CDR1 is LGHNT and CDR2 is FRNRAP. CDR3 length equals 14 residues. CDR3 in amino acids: CASGTGQGLNEQYF. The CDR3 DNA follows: TGTGCTAGTGGTACAGGACAGGGATTGAACGAGCAGTACTTC.

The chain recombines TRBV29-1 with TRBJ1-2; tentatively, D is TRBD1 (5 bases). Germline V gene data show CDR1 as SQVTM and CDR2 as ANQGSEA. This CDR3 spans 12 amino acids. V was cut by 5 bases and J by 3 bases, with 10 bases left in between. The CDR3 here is CSVLGGDYGYTF. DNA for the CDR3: TGCAGCGTTCTCGGAGGGGACTATGGCTACACCTTC.

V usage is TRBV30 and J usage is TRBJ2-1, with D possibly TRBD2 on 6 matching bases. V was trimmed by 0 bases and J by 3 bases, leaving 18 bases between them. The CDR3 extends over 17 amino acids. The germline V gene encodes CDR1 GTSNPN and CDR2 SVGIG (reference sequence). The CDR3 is CAWSVTMGLAIYNEQFF. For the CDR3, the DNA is TGTGCCTGGAGTGTAACAATGGGGCTAGCGATCTACAATGAGCAGTTCTTC.

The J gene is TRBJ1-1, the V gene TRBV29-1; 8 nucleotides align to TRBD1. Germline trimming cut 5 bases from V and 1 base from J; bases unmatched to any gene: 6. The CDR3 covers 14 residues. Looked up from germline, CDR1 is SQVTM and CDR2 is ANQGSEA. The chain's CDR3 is CSVPDRGGNTEAFF. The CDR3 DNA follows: TGCAGCGTTCCAGACAGGGGAGGGAACACTGAAGCTTTCTTT.

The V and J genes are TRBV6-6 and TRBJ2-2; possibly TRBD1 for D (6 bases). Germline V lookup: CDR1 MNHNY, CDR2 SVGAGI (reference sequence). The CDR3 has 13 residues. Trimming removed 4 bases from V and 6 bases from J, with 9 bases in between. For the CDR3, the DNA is TGTGCCAGCAGTTCACACAGGGCCGGGGAGCTGTTTTTT. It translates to CASSSHRAGELFF.

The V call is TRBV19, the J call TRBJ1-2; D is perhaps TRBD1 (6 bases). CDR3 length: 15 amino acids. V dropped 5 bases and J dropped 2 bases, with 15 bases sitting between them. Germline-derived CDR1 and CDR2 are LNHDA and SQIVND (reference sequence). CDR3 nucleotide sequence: TGTGCCAGTAGTTCAGGGACAACGACGAACTATGGCTACACCTTC. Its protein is CASSSGTTTNYGYTF.

The CDR3 loop is CSASRLAGEAQAQYF. CDR3 coding DNA: TGCAGTGCTAGTAGACTAGCGGGGGAGGCCCAGGCCCAGTACTTC. The V and J genes are TRBV20-1 and TRBJ2-5; 12 bases map to TRBD2. This CDR3 is built from 15 residues. Germline lookup yields CDR1 DFQATT and CDR2 SNEGSKA (reference sequence). The trim removed 3 bases at V and 9 bases at J, leaving 11 bases unmatched.

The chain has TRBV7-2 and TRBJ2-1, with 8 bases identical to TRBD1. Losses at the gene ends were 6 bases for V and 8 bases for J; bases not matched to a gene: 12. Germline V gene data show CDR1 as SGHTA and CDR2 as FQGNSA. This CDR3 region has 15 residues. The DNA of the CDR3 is TGTGCCAGCAGACTCGACAGGGGCAGAGGAGATGAGCAGTTCTTC. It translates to CASRLDRGRGDEQFF. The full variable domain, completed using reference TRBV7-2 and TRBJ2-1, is GAGVSQSPSNKVTEKGKDVELRCDPISGHTALYWYRQSLGQGLEFLIYFQGNSAPDKSGLPSDRFSAERTGGSVSTLTIQRTQQEDSAVYLCASRLDRGRGDEQFFGPGTRLTVL.

The CDR3 sequence is CASSTTLSGGAGTQYF. In DNA form, the CDR3 reads TGCGCCAGCAGCACGACCCTAAGCGGGGGGGCAGGGACCCAGTACTTC. The chain couples TRBV5-1 to TRBJ2-5; 10 bases line up with TRBD2. Germline V gene data show CDR1 as SGHRS and CDR2 as YFSETQ. Trimming at V came to 4 bases and at J to 7 bases, leaving 13 bases not matched to a gene. The CDR3 covers 16 residues.

The CDR3 region is CASSSKGAINGYTF. CDR3 DNA: TGTGCCAGCAGTTCAAAGGGGGCAATTAATGGCTACACCTTC. The chain recombines TRBV27 with TRBJ1-2; TRBD1 matches 7 bases. This CDR3 is 14 amino acids long. V trimming: 4 bases; J trimming: 6 bases; junction bases outside the gene matches: 8. Germline V gene data show CDR1 as MNHEY and CDR2 as SMNVEV (reference sequence).

The CDR3 sequence: CASSPTSGTYNEQFF. The CDR3 coding sequence is TGCGCCAGCAGCCCTACTAGCGGAACGTACAATGAGCAGTTCTTC. The J gene is TRBJ2-1, the V gene TRBV5-1, with 8 bases matching TRBD2. CDR3 length equals 15 residues. The junction had 7 bases not matched to a gene; V was cut back by 4 bases and J by 4 bases. Germline V lookup: CDR1 SGHRS, CDR2 YFSETQ.

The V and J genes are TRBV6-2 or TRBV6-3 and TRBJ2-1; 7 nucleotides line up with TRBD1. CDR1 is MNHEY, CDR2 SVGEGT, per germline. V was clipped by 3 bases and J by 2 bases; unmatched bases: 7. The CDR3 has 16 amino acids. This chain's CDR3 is CASSYQTGLPYNEQFF. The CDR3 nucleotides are TGTGCCAGCAGTTATCAGACAGGGTTACCCTACAATGAGCAGTTCTTC.

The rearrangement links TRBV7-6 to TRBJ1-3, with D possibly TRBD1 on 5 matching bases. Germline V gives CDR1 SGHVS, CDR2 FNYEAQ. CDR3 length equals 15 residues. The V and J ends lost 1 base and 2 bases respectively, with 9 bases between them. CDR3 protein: CASSLEAGTGNTIYF. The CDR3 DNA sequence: TGTGCCAGCAGCTTAGAAGCAGGGACTGGAAACACCATATATTTT.

The CDR3 DNA is TGTGCCAGTAGTATAGTGGTAGCGTCTTCTTCTAATGAGCAGTTCTTC. Encoded protein: CASSIVVASSSNEQFF. This chain links TRBV19 with TRBJ2-1; tentative D call: TRBD2 (5 bases). Germline loops: CDR1 LNHDA, CDR2 SQIVND (reference sequence). The CDR3 extends over 16 amino acids. Trimming removed 1 base at V and 7 bases at J, with 17 bases between.

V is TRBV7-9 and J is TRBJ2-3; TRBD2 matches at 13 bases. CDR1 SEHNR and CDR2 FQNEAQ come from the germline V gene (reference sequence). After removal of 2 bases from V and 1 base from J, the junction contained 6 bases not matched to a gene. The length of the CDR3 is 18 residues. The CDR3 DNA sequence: TGTGCCAGCAGCTTAACTAGCGGGAGGGCCTCAGGCACAGATACGCAGTATTTT. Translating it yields CASSLTSGRASGTDTQYF.

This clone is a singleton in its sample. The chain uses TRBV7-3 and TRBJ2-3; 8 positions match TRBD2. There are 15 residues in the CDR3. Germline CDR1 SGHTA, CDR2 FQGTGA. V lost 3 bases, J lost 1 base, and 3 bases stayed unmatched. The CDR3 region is CASSFSSGGTDTQYF. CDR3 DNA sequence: TGTGCCAGCAGCTTTAGTAGCGGGGGCACAGATACGCAGTATTTT.

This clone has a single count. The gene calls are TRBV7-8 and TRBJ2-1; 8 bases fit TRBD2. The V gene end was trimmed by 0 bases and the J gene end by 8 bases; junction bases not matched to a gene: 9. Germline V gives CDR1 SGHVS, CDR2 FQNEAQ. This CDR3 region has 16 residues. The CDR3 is CASSLASGKPWDEQFF. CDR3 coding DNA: TGTGCCAGCAGCTTAGCTAGCGGGAAACCTTGGGATGAGCAGTTCTTC.

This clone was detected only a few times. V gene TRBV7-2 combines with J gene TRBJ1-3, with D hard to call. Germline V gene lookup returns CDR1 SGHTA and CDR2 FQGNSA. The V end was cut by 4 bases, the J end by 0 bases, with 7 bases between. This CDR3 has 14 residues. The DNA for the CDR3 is TGTGCCAGCAGCTATGCAGGCTCTGGAAACACCATATATTTT. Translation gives CASSYAGSGNTIYF.

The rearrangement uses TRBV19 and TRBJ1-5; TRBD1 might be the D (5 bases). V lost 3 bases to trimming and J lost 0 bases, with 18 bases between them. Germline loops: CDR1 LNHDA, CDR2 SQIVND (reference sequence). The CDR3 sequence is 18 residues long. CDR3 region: CASSIPQGPRNSNQPQHF. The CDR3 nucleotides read TGTGCCAGTAGTATCCCGCAGGGTCCTAGGAATAGCAATCAGCCCCAGCATTTT. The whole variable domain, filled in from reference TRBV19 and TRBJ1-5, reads DGGITQSPKYLFRKEGQNVTLSCEQNLNHDAMYWYRQDPGQGLRLIYYSQIVNDFQKGDIAEGYSVSREKKESFPLTVTSAQKNPTAFYLCASSIPQGPRNSNQPQHFGDGTRLSIL.

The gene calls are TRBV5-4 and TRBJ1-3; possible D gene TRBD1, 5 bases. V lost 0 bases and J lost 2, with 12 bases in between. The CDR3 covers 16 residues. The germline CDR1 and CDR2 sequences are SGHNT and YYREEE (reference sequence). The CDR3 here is CASSLGQGSPGNTIYF. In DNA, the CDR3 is TGTGCCAGCAGCTTGGGTCAGGGAAGCCCTGGAAACACCATATATTTT.

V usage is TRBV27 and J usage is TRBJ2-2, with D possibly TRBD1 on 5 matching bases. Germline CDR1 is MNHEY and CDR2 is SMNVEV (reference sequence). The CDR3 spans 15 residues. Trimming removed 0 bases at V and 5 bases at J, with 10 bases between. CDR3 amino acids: CASSLSKQVTGELFF. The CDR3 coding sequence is TGTGCCAGCAGTTTATCGAAACAGGTTACCGGGGAGCTGTTTTTT.

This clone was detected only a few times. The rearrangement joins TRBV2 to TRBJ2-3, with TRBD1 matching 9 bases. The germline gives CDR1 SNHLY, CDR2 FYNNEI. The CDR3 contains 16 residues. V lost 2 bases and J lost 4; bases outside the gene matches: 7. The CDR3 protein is CASSEYRQGGADTQYF. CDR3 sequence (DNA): TGTGCCAGCAGTGAATACCGACAGGGGGGGGCAGATACGCAGTATTTT.

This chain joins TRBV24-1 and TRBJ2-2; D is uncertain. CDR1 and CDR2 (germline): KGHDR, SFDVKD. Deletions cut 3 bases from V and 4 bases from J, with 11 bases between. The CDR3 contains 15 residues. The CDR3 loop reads CATSDITPSTGELFF. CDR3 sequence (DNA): TGTGCCACCAGTGATATCACACCGTCCACCGGGGAGCTGTTTTTT.